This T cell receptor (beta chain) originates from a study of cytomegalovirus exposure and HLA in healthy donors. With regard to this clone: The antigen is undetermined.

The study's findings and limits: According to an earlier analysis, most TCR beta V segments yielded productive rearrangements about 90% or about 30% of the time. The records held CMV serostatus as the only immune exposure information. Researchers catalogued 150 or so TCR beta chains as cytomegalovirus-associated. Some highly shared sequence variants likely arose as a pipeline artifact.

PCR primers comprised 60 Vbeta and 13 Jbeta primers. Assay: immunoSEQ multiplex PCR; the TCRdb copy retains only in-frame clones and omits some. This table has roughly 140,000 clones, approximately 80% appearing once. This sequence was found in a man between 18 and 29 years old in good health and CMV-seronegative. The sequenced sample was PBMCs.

This chain's CDR3 is CASSHGTGTARGIYEQYF. DNA for the CDR3: TGTGCCAGCAGTCATGGGACAGGGACCGCCCGTGGGATTTACGAGCAGTACTTC. The chain couples TRBV5-6 to TRBJ2-7; 9 positions match TRBD1. Per germline, CDR1 SGHDT and CDR2 YYEEEE. Trimming at V came to 5 bases and at J to 4 bases, leaving 19 bases not matched to a gene. The CDR3 runs to 18 residues.